One TCR beta chain is described in this entry. Autoimmune disease history or systemic immunosuppression barred patients. The entry originates in a study of OX40 agonist ivuxolimab in advanced cancers. The assay was immunoSEQ multiplex PCR, and TCRdb's table has in-frame clones only and misses some. The data show about 84,000 clones, approximately 95% seen once. The germline gives CDR1 LGHNA, CDR2 YSLEER. V trimming: 0 bases; J trimming: 4 bases; junction bases outside the gene matches: 4. CDR3 size: 16 residues. This specimen was CD4+ or CD8+ T cells sorted from blood, taken in a trial of the OX40 agonist ivuxolimab. The TCR comes from an adult with an advanced solid tumor such as melanoma, head and neck, liver or kidney cancer. The chain combines TRBV4-3 with TRBJ2-1, with 9 bases that match TRBD2. The DNA of the CDR3 is TGCGCCAGCAGCCAAGATGAGCGGGAGGCGTACAATGAGCAGTTCTTC. It encodes CASSQDEREAYNEQFF.